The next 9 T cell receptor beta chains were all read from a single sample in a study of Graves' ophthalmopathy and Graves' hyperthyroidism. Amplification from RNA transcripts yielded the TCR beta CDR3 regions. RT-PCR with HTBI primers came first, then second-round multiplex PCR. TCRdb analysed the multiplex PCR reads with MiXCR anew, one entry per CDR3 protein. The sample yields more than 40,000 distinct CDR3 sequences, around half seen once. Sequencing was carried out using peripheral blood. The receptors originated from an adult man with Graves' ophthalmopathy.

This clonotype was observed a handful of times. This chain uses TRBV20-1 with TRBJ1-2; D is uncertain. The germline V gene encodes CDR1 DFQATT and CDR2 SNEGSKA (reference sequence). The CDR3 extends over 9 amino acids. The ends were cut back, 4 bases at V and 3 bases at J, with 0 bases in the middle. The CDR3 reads CSANYGYTF. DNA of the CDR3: TGCAGTGCTAACTATGGCTACACCTTC.

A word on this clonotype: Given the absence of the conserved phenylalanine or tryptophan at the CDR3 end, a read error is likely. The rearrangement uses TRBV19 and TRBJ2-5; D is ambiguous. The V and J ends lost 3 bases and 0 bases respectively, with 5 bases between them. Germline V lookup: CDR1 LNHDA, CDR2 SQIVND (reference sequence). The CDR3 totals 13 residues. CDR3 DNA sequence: TGTGCCAGTAGTATTGGCAACCAAGAGACCCAGTACCTC. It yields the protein CASSIGNQETQYL.

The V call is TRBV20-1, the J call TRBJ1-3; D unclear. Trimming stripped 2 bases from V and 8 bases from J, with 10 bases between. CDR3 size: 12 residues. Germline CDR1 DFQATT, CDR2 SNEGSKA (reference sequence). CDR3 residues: CSARPDGDTIYF. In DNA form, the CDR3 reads TGCAGTGCTAGACCCGACGGAGACACCATATATTTT.

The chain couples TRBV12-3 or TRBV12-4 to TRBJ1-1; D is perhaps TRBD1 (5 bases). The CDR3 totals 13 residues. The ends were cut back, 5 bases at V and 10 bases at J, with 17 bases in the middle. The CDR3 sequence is CASSGALAGGAFF. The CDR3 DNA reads TGTGCCAGCAGTGGGGCATTAGCGGGAGGAGCTTTCTTT.

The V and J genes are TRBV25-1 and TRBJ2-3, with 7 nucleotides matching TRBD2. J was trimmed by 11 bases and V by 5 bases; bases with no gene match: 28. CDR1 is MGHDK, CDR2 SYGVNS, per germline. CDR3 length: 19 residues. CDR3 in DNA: TGTGCCAGCAGTTACCGGGGGTTTGTTAGGCGGGAGAATTTTGATGAGCAGTATTTT. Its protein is CASSYRGFVRRENFDEQYF.

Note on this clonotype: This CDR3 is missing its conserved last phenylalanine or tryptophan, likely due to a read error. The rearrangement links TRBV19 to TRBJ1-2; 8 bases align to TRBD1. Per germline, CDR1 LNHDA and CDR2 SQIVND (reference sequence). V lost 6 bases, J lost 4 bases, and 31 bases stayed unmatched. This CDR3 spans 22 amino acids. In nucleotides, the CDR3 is TGTGCCAGTAGGCGAACCACCTCATCCCAGACAGGGGTACCGACCGACCGCTATGGCTACACCTCC. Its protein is CASRRTTSSQTGVPTDRYGYTS.

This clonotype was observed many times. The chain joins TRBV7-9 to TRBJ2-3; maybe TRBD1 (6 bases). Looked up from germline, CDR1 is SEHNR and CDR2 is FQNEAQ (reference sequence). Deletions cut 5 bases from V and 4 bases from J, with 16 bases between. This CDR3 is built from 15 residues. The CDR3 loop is CASSGGRGEADTQYF. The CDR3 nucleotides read TGTGCCAGCAGCGGGGGCAGGGGCGAAGCAGATACGCAGTATTTT.

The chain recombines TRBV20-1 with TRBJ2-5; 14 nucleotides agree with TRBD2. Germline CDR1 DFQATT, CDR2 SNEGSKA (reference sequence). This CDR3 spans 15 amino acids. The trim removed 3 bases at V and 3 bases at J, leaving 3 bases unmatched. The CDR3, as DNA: TGCAGTGCTAGGACTAGCGGGAGGGCGGAAGAGACCCAGTACTTC. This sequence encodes CSARTSGRAEETQYF.

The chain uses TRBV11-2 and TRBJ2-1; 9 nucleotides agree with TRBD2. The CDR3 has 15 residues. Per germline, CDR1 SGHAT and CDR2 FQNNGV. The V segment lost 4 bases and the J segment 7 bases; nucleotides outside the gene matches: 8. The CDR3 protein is CASSSSGGRLNEQFF. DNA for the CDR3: TGTGCCAGCAGCTCCAGCGGGGGGCGGTTGAATGAGCAGTTCTTC.